Presented here are 8 T cell receptor beta chains from one specimen sequenced in a study of blood T cell repertoires in COVID-19. Clones were read by immunoSEQ multiplex PCR, and TCRdb kept only the in-frame ones, dropping some. The sample holds fewer than 150,000 clones, approximately 87% seen once. Sequencing was performed on peripheral blood. The origin of the receptors is a woman aged 55-75 years with acute or convalescent COVID-19.

This chain links TRBV7-6 with TRBJ1-1, with D possibly being TRBD1 (6 bases). V was trimmed by 4 bases and J by 1 base, leaving 16 bases between them. CDR1 and CDR2 (germline): SGHVS, FNYEAQ. This CDR3 has 16 amino acids. CDR3 loop: CASSSGGGGPNTEAFF. The CDR3 region has the DNA TGTGCCAGCAGCTCCGGAGGGGGGGGCCCGAACACTGAAGCTTTCTTT.

The chain uses TRBV9 and TRBJ2-7, with D perhaps matching TRBD2 (5 bases). CDR1 and CDR2 from the germline V gene are SGDLS and YYNGEE. The CDR3 is 15 residues long. The ends were cut back, 0 bases at V and 1 base at J, with 11 bases in the middle. CDR3: CASSVGSGLSYEQYF. The CDR3 nucleotides read TGTGCCAGCAGCGTAGGCAGCGGTTTATCCTACGAGCAGTACTTC.

The chain recombines TRBV12-3 or TRBV12-4 with TRBJ2-1; a possible D gene is TRBD2 (6 bases). The CDR3 is 13 amino acids. V was cut by 3 bases and J by 9 bases, with 12 bases left in between. Here the CDR3 reads CASSFWRGGEQFF. The CDR3 region has the DNA TGTGCCAGCAGTTTTTGGAGGGGCGGTGAGCAGTTCTTC.

This rearrangement joins TRBV19 to TRBJ1-2, with no clear D. V gave up 7 bases and J gave up 5 bases, with 17 bases separating them. Germline V CDR1 and CDR2: LNHDA, SQIVND (reference sequence). This CDR3 has 14 residues. The CDR3 region is CASTLVWQRYGYTF. The CDR3 bases are TGTGCCAGTACCCTAGTCTGGCAGCGGTATGGCTACACCTTC.

There are a few counts of this clone. The rearrangement links TRBV6-1 to TRBJ2-1, with 8 bases matching TRBD2. CDR1 and CDR2 (germline): MNHNS, SASEGT. CDR3 size: 18 residues. J lost 3 bases, V lost 4 bases, and 14 bases had no gene match. CDR3 sequence reads: CASSVMGLAGPNYNEQFF. DNA for the CDR3: TGTGCCAGCAGTGTCATGGGGTTAGCGGGACCTAACTACAATGAGCAGTTCTTC.

The rearrangement links TRBV3-1 (or the pseudogene TRBV3-2) to TRBJ1-1; D is perhaps TRBD1 (5 bases). The CDR3 is 12 residues long. Deletions cut 4 bases from V and 10 bases from J, with 13 bases between. The germline CDR1 and CDR2 sequences are LGHDT and YNNKEL (reference sequence). The CDR3 DNA is TGTGCCAGCAGCCGGGACTGGGAGGGAGCTTTCTTT. It is translated as CASSRDWEGAFF.

J is TRBJ2-7 and V is TRBV6-5; 7 bases map to TRBD1. The CDR3 contains 15 residues. Per the germline V gene, CDR1 is MNHEY and CDR2 is SVGAGI. V lost 2 bases, J lost 2 bases, and 6 bases stayed unmatched. The chain's CDR3 is CASSYGAQGAYEQYF. As DNA, the CDR3 is TGTGCCAGCAGTTACGGGGCCCAGGGGGCCTACGAGCAGTACTTC.

The rearrangement joins TRBV25-1 to TRBJ1-5; 7 positions agree with TRBD1. This CDR3 is built from 13 residues. CDR1 is MGHDK, CDR2 SYGVNS, per germline. With 8 bases clipped from V and 1 base from J, the junction kept 2 bases outside the gene matches. The CDR3 sequence: CASGGQSNQPQHF. In nucleotides, the CDR3 is TGTGCCAGCGGGGGACAGAGCAATCAGCCCCAGCATTTT. Looking up the rest from reference TRBV25-1 and TRBJ1-5 gives the full variable domain: EADIYQTPRYLVIGTGKKITLECSQTMGHDKMYWYQQDPGMELHLIHYSYGVNSTEKGDLSSESTVSRIRTEHFPLTLESARPSHTSQYLCASGGQSNQPQHFGDGTRLSIL.